This entry features one T cell receptor beta chain sequence. As processed by the authors: Amplification from reference gene primers served as the basis for estimated nucleated cell counts. Method: immunoSEQ multiplex PCR; TCRdb's copy keeps in-frame clones and lacks some. V and J calls and clone size are copied from that table; D and trimming were computed from the DNA. The sample records under 300,000 clones, around nine tenths being singletons. The record originates from a study of blood T cell repertoires in COVID-19. As for the study in general: From the United States, Italy and Spain came samples of acute and convalescent COVID-19. In each case, the material was cDNA or gDNA derived from T cells, B-cell-depleted T cells, or PBMCs.

In assigning cohorts, the study relied on participant-reported clinical history. Trimming took 0 bases from V and 5 from J; bases not matched to a gene: 9. The CDR3 covers 15 residues. Germline CDR1 reads SQVTM; CDR2 reads ANQGSEA. The receptor's source is a woman aged 18 to 35 who had recovered from COVID-19. Sequencing was done on a sample of PBMCs or T cells enriched from blood (not recorded which). This sequence joins TRBV29-1 and TRBJ2-7; TRBD1 matches at 8 bases. The CDR3 here is CSVEDRRTGIHEQYF. As DNA, the CDR3 is TGCAGCGTTGAAGATCGTCGGACAGGGATCCACGAGCAGTACTTC.